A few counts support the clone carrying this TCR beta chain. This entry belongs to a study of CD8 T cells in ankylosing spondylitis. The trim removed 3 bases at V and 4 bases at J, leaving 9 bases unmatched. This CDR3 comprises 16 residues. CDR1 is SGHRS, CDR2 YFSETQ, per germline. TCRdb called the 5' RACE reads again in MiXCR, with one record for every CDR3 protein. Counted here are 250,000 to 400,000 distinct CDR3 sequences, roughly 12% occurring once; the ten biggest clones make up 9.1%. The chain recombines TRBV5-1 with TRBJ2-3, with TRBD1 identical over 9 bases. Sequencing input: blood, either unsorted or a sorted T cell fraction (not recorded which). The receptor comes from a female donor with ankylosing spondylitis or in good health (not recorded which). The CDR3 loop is CASSSPSGQGSDTQYF. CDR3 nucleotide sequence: TGCGCCAGCAGCTCTCCCTCGGGACAGGGTTCAGATACGCAGTATTTT.